This passage covers 25 T cell receptor beta chains from one sample sequenced in a study of blood T cell repertoires in COVID-19. Profiling relied on immunoSEQ multiplex PCR, and the TCRdb table lists in-frame clones only, not all of them. The sample has 150,000 to 200,000 clones, 85% seen once. Sample: peripheral blood. The receptors stem from a human donor with acute or convalescent COVID-19. The donor label of this sample is uncertain.

V gene TRBV7-5 combines with J gene TRBJ2-1; the table's TRBD2 call for D was not verified on the DNA. TRBV7-5 is listed as a pseudogene. The CDR3 is 12 amino acids. The CDR3 loop reads CARSSTPPRQFF. The DNA of the CDR3 is TGTGCCAGAAGCTCTACCCCCCCGCGGCAGTTCTTC.

This clone turned up a few times. The V call is TRBV3-1 (or the pseudogene TRBV3-2), the J call TRBJ2-5; 11 nucleotides match TRBD2. V lost 3 bases, J lost 0 bases, and 15 bases stayed unmatched. This CDR3 is 20 amino acids long. Germline-derived CDR1 and CDR2 are LGHDT and YNNKEL (reference sequence). The DNA of the CDR3 is TGTGCCAGCAGCCAGCGACCCGGGACTAGCGGTGTAACGTACCAAGAGACCCAGTACTTC. Amino acids: CASSQRPGTSGVTYQETQYF.

This rearrangement joins TRBV6-5 to TRBJ1-2, with TRBD1 identical over 7 bases. The CDR3 consists of 14 residues. Germline CDR1 and CDR2: MNHEY and SVGAGI. The trim removed 0 bases at V and 13 bases at J, leaving 11 bases unmatched. The CDR3 protein is CASSYSMERQGPTF. CDR3 in DNA: TGTGCCAGCAGTTACTCGATGGAAAGACAGGGACCCACCTTC.

This clone is a singleton in its sample. This rearrangement joins TRBV27 to TRBJ1-6; tentative D call: TRBD1 (6 bases). Trimming left V 2 bases short and J 4 bases short, with 6 bases between. This CDR3 spans 14 amino acids. CDR1 is MNHEY, CDR2 SMNVEV, per germline (reference sequence). The CDR3 DNA sequence: TGTGCCAGCAGTTTACAGGGGTATAATTCACCCCTCCACTTT. It translates to CASSLQGYNSPLHF.

The rearrangement joins TRBV6-1 to TRBJ2-1; 8 nucleotides agree with TRBD2. The CDR3 has 18 amino acids. Germline V gene lookup returns CDR1 MNHNS and CDR2 SASEGT. Unmatched junction bases numbered 10, after V lost 3 bases and J lost 0 bases. The CDR3 DNA sequence: TGTGCCAGCAGTGATCTGAGCGGGGGTTCGGGCTCCTACAATGAGCAGTTCTTC. This encodes CASSDLSGGSGSYNEQFF.

The genes are TRBV3-1 (or the pseudogene TRBV3-2) and TRBJ1-5, with TRBD1 identical over 11 bases. The CDR3 sequence is 18 residues long. After removal of 4 bases from V and 0 bases from J, the junction contained 8 bases not matched to a gene. The germline V gene encodes CDR1 LGHDT and CDR2 YNNKEL (reference sequence). CDR3 sequence (DNA): TGTGCCAGCAGCCCTGGGACAGGGGGGGTTTATAGCAATCAGCCCCAGCATTTT. Translating gives CASSPGTGGVYSNQPQHF.

This clone has only one observation. V is TRBV10-3 and J is TRBJ1-6, with D possibly being TRBD1 (6 bases). The CDR3 is 15 amino acids. Germline V gene data show CDR1 as ENHRY and CDR2 as SYGVKD. V was trimmed by 6 bases and J by 3 bases, leaving 12 bases between them. In nucleotides, the CDR3 is TGTGCCATCAGGGATGGACAGAACTATAATTCACCCCTCCACTTT. This codes for CAIRDGQNYNSPLHF.

This clone was counted between two and nine times. The chain recombines TRBV5-5 with TRBJ1-5; 8 nucleotides match TRBD1. The germline V gene has CDR1 SGHKS and CDR2 YYEKEE (reference sequence). The V gene end was trimmed by 0 bases and the J gene end by 3 bases; junction bases not matched to a gene: 2. The CDR3 is 15 residues long. CDR3: CASSLEDRANQPQHF. The CDR3 nucleotides read TGTGCCAGCAGCTTGGAGGACAGGGCCAATCAGCCCCAGCATTTT.

V and J are TRBV5-1 and TRBJ1-6, with 7 nucleotides matching TRBD1. Germline loops: CDR1 SGHRS, CDR2 YFSETQ. Unmatched junction bases numbered 7, after V lost 4 bases and J lost 6 bases. The CDR3 length is 15 residues. CDR3 protein: CASSPLDRFNSPLHF. CDR3 nucleotide sequence: TGCGCCAGCAGCCCGTTGGACAGGTTTAATTCACCCCTCCACTTT.

J is TRBJ1-4 and V is TRBV7-9, with D perhaps TRBD1 (6 bases). The CDR3 consists of 17 residues. Looked up from germline, CDR1 is SEHNR and CDR2 is FQNEAQ (reference sequence). V lost 1 base, J lost 0 bases, and 12 bases lay in between. The CDR3 coding sequence is TGTGCCAGCAGCTTAGGGGACACCCTGGCAACTAATGAAAAACTGTTTTTT. As protein: CASSLGDTLATNEKLFF.

The chain couples TRBV9 to TRBJ1-3; 7 bases map to TRBD1. V was pared by 3 bases and J by 4 bases, with 7 bases of the junction left unmatched. This CDR3 spans 15 amino acids. Germline CDR1 is SGDLS and CDR2 is YYNGEE. CDR3 sequence reads: CASSATGESGNTIYF. The CDR3 region has the DNA TGTGCCAGCAGCGCCACAGGGGAATCAGGAAACACCATATATTTT.

Only one count was recorded for this clone. This chain uses TRBV27 with TRBJ1-6; D remains unclear. This CDR3 spans 15 amino acids. V was clipped by 1 base and J by 6 bases, with 10 bases between them. The germline V gene encodes CDR1 MNHEY and CDR2 SMNVEV (reference sequence). The CDR3: CASSLWASPNSPLHF. As DNA, the CDR3 is TGTGCCAGCAGTTTATGGGCCAGTCCTAATTCACCCCTCCACTTT.

On this clone: The identical CDR3 is also encoded by other nucleotide sequences in the sample. The rearrangement uses TRBV7-9 and TRBJ1-2; tentatively, D is TRBD1 (6 bases). The V gene lost 5 bases and the J gene lost 2 bases, with 12 bases spanning the gap. The CDR3 contains 14 residues. The germline CDR1 and CDR2 sequences are SEHNR and FQNEAQ (reference sequence). The CDR3: CASSPAGANYGYTF. The CDR3 DNA follows: TGTGCCAGCAGCCCTGCGGGGGCGAACTATGGCTACACCTTC.

This clone was found a few times. This rearrangement joins TRBV7-2 to TRBJ1-2; no clear D. CDR1 and CDR2 (germline): SGHTA, FQGNSA. This CDR3 spans 13 amino acids. The V end lost 2 bases, the J end lost 7 bases, and 11 bases lay between the germline ends. CDR3 in DNA: TGTGCCAGCAGCTTATCGGGGTTTACTGGCTACACCTTC. Its translation: CASSLSGFTGYTF.

The rearrangement uses TRBV6-2 or TRBV6-3 and TRBJ1-4; D gene uncertain. Germline assignment: CDR1 MNHEY and CDR2 SVGEGT. This CDR3 region has 16 residues. The germline V and J ends were trimmed by 2 bases and 3 bases, with 13 bases remaining between them. The CDR3 nucleotides read TGTGCCAGCAGTTACCCCACGAGGGAAGCTAATGAAAAACTGTTTTTT. Its translation is CASSYPTREANEKLFF.

This clone turned up a few times. The CDR3 region has the DNA TGTGCCAGCAGCTTAGTCAACAGGGTCTCTGCCGGGGAGCTGTTTTTT. It codes for CASSLVNRVSAGELFF. The J gene is TRBJ2-2, the V gene TRBV7-7; TRBD1 is a possible D gene (6 bases). The V gene's germline CDR1 is SSHAT and CDR2 FNYEAQ (reference sequence). There are 16 residues in the CDR3. V was pared by 1 base and J by 6 bases, with 15 bases between.

In this sample, this clone turned up once. The V call is TRBV4-2, the J call TRBJ2-4; 8 bases agree with TRBD1. The ends lost 0 bases at V and 7 bases at J; junction bases unmatched: 8. The CDR3 runs to 16 residues. Germline V gene lookup returns CDR1 LGHNA and CDR2 YNFKEQ. Here the CDR3 DNA reads TGTGCCAGCAGCCAAGATACGTGGACAGGGAACAACATTCAGTACTTC. It codes for CASSQDTWTGNNIQYF.

This rearrangement joins TRBV7-3 to TRBJ2-7; D uncertain. Germline values: CDR1 SGHTA, CDR2 FQGTGA. Trimming shortened V by 4 bases and J by 1 base, and 8 bases separated the two germline ends. The CDR3 extends over 13 amino acids. The CDR3 DNA is TGTGCCAGCAGCTCCACAGATTCCTACGAGCAGTACTTC. Translating it yields CASSSTDSYEQYF. The whole variable domain, filled in from reference TRBV7-3 and TRBJ2-7, reads GAGVSQTPSNKVTEKGKYVELRCDPISGHTALYWYRQSLGQGPEFLIYFQGTGAADDSGLPNDRFFAVRPEGSVSTLKIQRTERGDSAVYLCASSSTDSYEQYFGPGTRLTVT.

The rearrangement links TRBV29-1 to TRBJ1-3, with TRBD1 matching 8 bases. CDR3 size: 14 residues. V lost 6 bases to trimming and J lost 4 bases; unmatched junction nucleotides: 8. The V gene's germline CDR1 is SQVTM and CDR2 ANQGSEA. CDR3 bases: TGCAGCGTGGTGGACAGGGAATCGGGAAACACCATATATTTT. It specifies CSVVDRESGNTIYF.

Regarding this clone: The identical CDR3 is also encoded by other nucleotide sequences in the sample. The V call is TRBV5-1, the J call TRBJ1-5, with D possibly being TRBD1 (5 bases). Germline values: CDR1 SGHRS, CDR2 YFSETQ. Trimming left V 1 base short and J 4 bases short, with 9 bases between. CDR3 length: 14 amino acids. CDR3 protein: CASSLSGGNQPQHF. CDR3 coding DNA: TGCGCCAGCAGCTTGTCGGGGGGAAATCAGCCCCAGCATTTT.

This clone was counted a few times. V and J are TRBV7-3 and TRBJ2-7, with 9 bases matching TRBD1. There are 15 residues in the CDR3. CDR1 is SGHTA, CDR2 FQGTGA, per germline. V shed 5 bases and J 0 bases; nucleotides not matched to a gene: 5. The CDR3 reads CASSPGDRASYEQYF. The CDR3 nucleotides are TGTGCCAGCAGCCCGGGGGACAGGGCCTCCTACGAGCAGTACTTC. Full variable domain (missing parts from reference TRBV7-3 and TRBJ2-7): GAGVSQTPSNKVTEKGKYVELRCDPISGHTALYWYRQSLGQGPEFLIYFQGTGAADDSGLPNDRFFAVRPEGSVSTLKIQRTERGDSAVYLCASSPGDRASYEQYFGPGTRLTVT.

This rearrangement joins TRBV23-1 to TRBJ1-2; perhaps TRBD1 as D (5 bases). TRBV23-1 is an ORF, and what it does is uncertain. The V and J ends lost 4 bases and 0 bases respectively, with 6 bases between them. The CDR3 is 13 amino acids. The CDR3 nucleotides are TGCGCCAGCAGTCGGGGGGCTAACTATGGCTACACCTTC. This encodes CASSRGANYGYTF.

The chain is built from TRBV7-9 and TRBJ2-3; D is possibly TRBD2 (6 bases). CDR1 is SEHNR, CDR2 FQNEAQ, per germline (reference sequence). The V and J ends lost 3 bases and 4 bases respectively, with 8 bases between them. The CDR3 is 13 amino acids. CDR3 nucleotide sequence: TGTGCCAGCAGCTTCACTAGCCCAGATACGCAGTATTTT. Protein: CASSFTSPDTQYF.

This clone was counted a single time. J is TRBJ1-2 and V is TRBV6-6; a possible D gene is TRBD1 (6 bases). Trimming stripped 5 bases from V and 6 bases from J, with 22 bases between. Germline-derived CDR1 and CDR2 are MNHNY and SVGAGI (reference sequence). CDR3 size: 16 residues. CDR3 sequence (DNA): TGTGCCAGCAGTCTTCAGGGGTCCTCCCGAATCGATGGCTACACCTTC. Translating it yields CASSLQGSSRIDGYTF.

There are a few counts of this clone. V gene TRBV24-1 combines with J gene TRBJ1-2, with D tentatively TRBD1 (5 bases). V lost 6 bases and J lost 5, with 15 bases in between. The CDR3 length is 14 residues. Germline V gene sequence: CDR1 KGHDR, CDR2 SFDVKD. Here the CDR3 DNA reads TGTGCCACCAGTTCCAACCGGGACTTTTATGGCTACACCTTC. This encodes CATSSNRDFYGYTF.